This T cell receptor (beta chain) was obtained from a study of cytomegalovirus exposure and HLA in healthy donors. General study results and limits: Investigators reported some 150 TCR beta chains as tied to cytomegalovirus. Rarity held for most TCR sequences, but there were some public TCRs that occurred in many donors.

Of note for this clone: Its antigen is unidentified.

It was with 60 Vbeta and 13 Jbeta primers that the PCR ran. Sequenced by immunoSEQ multiplex PCR; TCRdb stores in-frame clones only, minus some. Here the sample table reports 150,000 to 200,000 clones. The sample comprised PBMCs. The source of this sequence is a woman aged 55-70 years in good health and CMV-seronegative.

CDR3 region: CASSPGTSGLSDTQYF. CDR3 DNA: TGTGCCAGCTCACCCGGCACTAGCGGGCTCTCAGATACGCAGTATTTT. V is TRBV18 and J is TRBJ2-3; TRBD2 agrees at 9 bases. Trimming took 3 bases from V and 4 from J; bases not matched to a gene: 8. Germline CDR1 reads KGHSH; CDR2 reads LQKENI. This CDR3 has 16 amino acids.